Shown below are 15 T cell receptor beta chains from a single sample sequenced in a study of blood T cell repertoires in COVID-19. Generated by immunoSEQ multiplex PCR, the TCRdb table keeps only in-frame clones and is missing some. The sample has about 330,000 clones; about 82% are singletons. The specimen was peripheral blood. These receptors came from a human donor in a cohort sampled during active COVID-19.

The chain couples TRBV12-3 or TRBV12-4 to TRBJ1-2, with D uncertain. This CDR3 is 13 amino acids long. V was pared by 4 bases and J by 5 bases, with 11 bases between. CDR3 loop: CASSYKIGYGYTF. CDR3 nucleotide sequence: TGTGCCAGCAGTTATAAGATCGGTTATGGCTACACCTTC.

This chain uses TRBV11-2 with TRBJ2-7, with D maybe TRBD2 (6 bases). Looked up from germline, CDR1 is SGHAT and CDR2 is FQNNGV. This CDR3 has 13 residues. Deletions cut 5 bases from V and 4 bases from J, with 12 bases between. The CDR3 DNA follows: TGTGCCAGCAGCATGGGACTGCTATACGAGCAGTACTTC. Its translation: CASSMGLLYEQYF. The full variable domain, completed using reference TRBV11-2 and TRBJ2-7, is EAGVAQSPRYKIIEKRQSVAFWCNPISGHATLYWYQQILGQGPKLLIQFQNNGVVDDSQLPKDRFSAERLKGVDSTLKIQPAKLEDSAVYLCASSMGLLYEQYFGPGTRLTVT.

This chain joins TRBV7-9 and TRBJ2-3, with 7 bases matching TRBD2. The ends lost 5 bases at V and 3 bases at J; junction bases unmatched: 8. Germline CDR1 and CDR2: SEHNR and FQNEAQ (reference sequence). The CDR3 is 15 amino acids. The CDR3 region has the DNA TGTGCCAGCAGCCGAGGGGAGGGAAGGACAGATACGCAGTATTTT. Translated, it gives CASSRGEGRTDTQYF.

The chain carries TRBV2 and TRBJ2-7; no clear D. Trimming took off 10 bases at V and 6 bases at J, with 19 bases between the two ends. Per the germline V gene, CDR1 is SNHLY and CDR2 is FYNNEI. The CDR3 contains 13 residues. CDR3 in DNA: TGTGCCACCCGACTGGATTCCCCATCCGAGCAGTACTTC. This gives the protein CATRLDSPSEQYF.

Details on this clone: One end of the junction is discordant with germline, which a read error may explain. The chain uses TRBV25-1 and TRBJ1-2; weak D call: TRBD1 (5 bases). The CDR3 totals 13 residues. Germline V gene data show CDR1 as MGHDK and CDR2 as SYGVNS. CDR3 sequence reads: CASATENNHGYTF. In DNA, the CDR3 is TGTGCCAGCGCGACAGAAAATAACCATGGCTACACCTTC.

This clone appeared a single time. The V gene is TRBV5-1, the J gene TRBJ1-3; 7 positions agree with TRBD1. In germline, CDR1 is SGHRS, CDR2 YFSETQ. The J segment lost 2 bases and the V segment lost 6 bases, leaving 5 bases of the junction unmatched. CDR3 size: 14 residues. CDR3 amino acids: CASNLGTAGNTIYF. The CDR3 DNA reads TGCGCCAGCAACCTTGGGACAGCTGGAAACACCATATATTTT.

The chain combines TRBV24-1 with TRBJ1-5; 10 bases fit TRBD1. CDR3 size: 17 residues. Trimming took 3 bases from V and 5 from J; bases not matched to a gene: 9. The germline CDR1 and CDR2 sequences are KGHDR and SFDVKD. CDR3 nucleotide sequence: TGTGCCACCAGTGATCGACCGGGACAGGGGACCCATCAGCCCCAGCATTTT. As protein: CATSDRPGQGTHQPQHF.

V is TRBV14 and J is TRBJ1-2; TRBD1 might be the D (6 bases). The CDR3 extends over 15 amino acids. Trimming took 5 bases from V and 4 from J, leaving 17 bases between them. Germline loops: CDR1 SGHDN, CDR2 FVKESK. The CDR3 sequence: CASSSTTTGIYGYTF. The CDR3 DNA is TGTGCCAGCAGCTCTACCACGACAGGAATCTATGGCTACACCTTC.

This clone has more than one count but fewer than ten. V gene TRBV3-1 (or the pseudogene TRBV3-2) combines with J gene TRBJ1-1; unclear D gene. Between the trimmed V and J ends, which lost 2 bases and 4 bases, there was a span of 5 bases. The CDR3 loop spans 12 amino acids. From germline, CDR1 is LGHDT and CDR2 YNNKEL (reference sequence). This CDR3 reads CASSQRVTEAFF. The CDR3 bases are TGTGCCAGCAGCCAACGGGTCACTGAAGCTTTCTTT.

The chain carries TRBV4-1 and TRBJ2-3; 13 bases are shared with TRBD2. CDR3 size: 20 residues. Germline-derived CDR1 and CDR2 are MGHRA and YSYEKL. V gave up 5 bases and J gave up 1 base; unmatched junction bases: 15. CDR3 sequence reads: CASSTRLAGGNVLRTDTQYF. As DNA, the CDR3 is TGCGCCAGCAGCACCCGACTAGCGGGGGGAAACGTTCTTCGCACAGATACGCAGTATTTT.

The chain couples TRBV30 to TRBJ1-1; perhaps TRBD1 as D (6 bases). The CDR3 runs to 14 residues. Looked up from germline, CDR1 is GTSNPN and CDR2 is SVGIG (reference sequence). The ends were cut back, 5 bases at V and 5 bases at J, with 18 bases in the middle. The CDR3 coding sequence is TGTGCCTGGGCCCGGGAAAGGGGGGGTACTGAAGCTTTCTTT. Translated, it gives CAWARERGGTEAFF.

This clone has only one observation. CDR3 bases: TGTGCCAGCGGGCGGGACGTCGGTTCACCCCTCCACTTT. Its protein product is CASGRDVGSPLHF. The rearrangement uses TRBV2 and TRBJ1-6; tentatively, D is TRBD1 (5 bases). With 8 bases removed from V and 9 bases from J, the gap between germline ends came to 14 bases. CDR3 length: 13 amino acids. The germline gives CDR1 SNHLY, CDR2 FYNNEI.

Here the CDR3 reads CAIRPQGEGTGELFF. CDR3 sequence (DNA): TGTGCCATCAGGCCACAGGGTGAAGGCACCGGGGAGCTGTTTTTT. The genes are TRBV10-3 and TRBJ2-2, with D possibly TRBD1 on 6 matching bases. This CDR3 contains 15 residues. Germline assignment: CDR1 ENHRY and CDR2 SYGVKD. V lost 6 bases and J 4 bases, leaving 15 bases between the germline ends.

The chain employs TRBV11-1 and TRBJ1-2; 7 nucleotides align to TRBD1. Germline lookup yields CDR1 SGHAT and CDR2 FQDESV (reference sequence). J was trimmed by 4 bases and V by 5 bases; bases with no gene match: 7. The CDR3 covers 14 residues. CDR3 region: CASSPPQGRYGYTF. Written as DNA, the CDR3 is TGTGCCAGCAGCCCGCCACAGGGGCGCTATGGCTACACCTTC.

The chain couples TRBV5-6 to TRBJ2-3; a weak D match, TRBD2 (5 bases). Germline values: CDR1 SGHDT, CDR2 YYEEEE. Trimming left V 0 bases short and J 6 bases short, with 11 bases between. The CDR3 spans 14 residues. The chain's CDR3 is CASSLDGGVDTQYF. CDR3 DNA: TGTGCCAGCAGCTTGGACGGAGGTGTCGATACGCAGTATTTT.